These 16 T cell receptor beta chains share one sample of origin, sequenced in a study of human T cells and chemical hapten exposure. Time point given: patch test 1, 2 weeks after DPC sensitization. The treatment here: therapeutic diphenylcyclopropenone sensitization with weekly scalp DPC. TCRdb called the RACE reads again in MiXCR, with one record for every CDR3 protein. The repertoire includes approximately 400,000 distinct CDR3 sequences, 4% to 5.5% of them detected once, and 2% to 2.5% sits in the top ten. The specimen was whole blood, collected in connection with sensitization to the hapten diphenylcyclopropenone (DPC). These receptors were obtained from a woman in her forties or fifties with alopecia areata. Some clones in this sample may be carry-over from other donors' samples.

In this sample, this clonotype turned up a few times. The rearrangement links TRBV5-1 to TRBJ2-3; 10 nucleotides line up with TRBD1. Germline values: CDR1 SGHRS, CDR2 YFSETQ. This CDR3 has 16 residues. V lost 5 bases to trimming and J lost 5 bases; unmatched junction nucleotides: 11. For the CDR3, the DNA is TGCGCCAGCAGTTCCCAGACAGGGGGCTATGGAGATACGCAGTATTTT. It is translated as CASSSQTGGYGDTQYF.

This clonotype was counted many times. This chain joins TRBV12-3 or TRBV12-4 and TRBJ1-1, with a tentative D call TRBD1 (5 bases). This CDR3 has 13 residues. V was trimmed by 7 bases and J by 4 bases, leaving 13 bases between them. For the CDR3, the DNA is TGTGCCAGCAAGAAGCCGGGGGGCACTGAAGCTTTCTTT. Amino acid sequence: CASKKPGGTEAFF.

At least ten counts were recorded for this clonotype. This chain uses TRBV5-4 with TRBJ1-1; 9 nucleotides align to TRBD1. J was trimmed by 3 bases and V by 0 bases; bases with no gene match: 3. This CDR3 is 15 amino acids long. Germline loops: CDR1 SGHNT, CDR2 YYREEE (reference sequence). The CDR3 sequence is CASSLETGGYTEAFF. In DNA form, the CDR3 reads TGTGCCAGCAGCTTGGAGACAGGGGGTTACACTGAAGCTTTCTTT.

This clonotype was detected many times. This chain connects TRBV7-9 to TRBJ2-3; D gene uncertain. This CDR3 has 13 amino acids. V lost 5 bases, J lost 4 bases, and 10 bases lay in between. Germline CDR1 is SEHNR and CDR2 is FQNEAQ (reference sequence). CDR3: CASSPPVSDTQYF. In DNA form, the CDR3 reads TGTGCCAGCAGCCCGCCCGTATCAGATACGCAGTATTTT.

Regarding this clonotype: Possible read error: a much larger clone is one base away. This chain links TRBV29-1 with TRBJ1-1; TRBD1 is a possible D gene (6 bases). The length of the CDR3 is 12 residues. Germline CDR1 reads SQVTM; CDR2 reads ANQGSEA. Trimming shortened V by 6 bases and J by 2 bases, and 10 bases separated the two germline ends. The CDR3 coding sequence is TGCAGCGTCTCCGGGGGCAACACTGAAGCTTTCTTT. Amino acid sequence: CSVSGGNTEAFF. Complete variable domain (other parts from reference TRBV29-1 and TRBJ1-1): SAVISQKPSRDICQRGTSLTIQCQVDSQVTMMFWYRQQPGQSLTLIATANQGSEATYESGFVIDKFPISRPNLTFSTLTVSNMSPEDSSIYLCSVSGGNTEAFFGQGTRLTVV.

This clonotype was seen only a few times. The chain combines TRBV5-5 with TRBJ2-7; D may correspond to TRBD1 or TRBD2 (5 bases each). Trimming removed 2 bases at V and 3 bases at J, with 15 bases between. Germline-derived CDR1 and CDR2 are SGHKS and YYEKEE (reference sequence). The CDR3 is 15 residues long. The CDR3 nucleotides are TGTGCCAGCAGCTTCCCGGGGCTCCCTAACTACGAGCAGTACTTC. Residues: CASSFPGLPNYEQYF.

At least ten counts were recorded for this clonotype. The chain joins TRBV6-1 to TRBJ2-3; a weak D match, TRBD2 (7 bases). Germline CDR1 reads MNHNS; CDR2 reads SASEGT. The CDR3 runs 14 residues. V was clipped by 10 bases and J by 2 bases, with 16 bases between them. The CDR3 sequence: CAISPRGATDTQYF. The CDR3 DNA reads as TGTGCCATCTCTCCCCGGGGGGCCACAGATACGCAGTATTTT.

This clonotype was counted at least ten times. The genes are TRBV27 and TRBJ2-1; TRBD1 matches at 11 bases. The V gene's germline CDR1 is MNHEY and CDR2 SMNVEV (reference sequence). The CDR3 consists of 15 residues. With 5 bases clipped from V and 6 bases from J, the junction kept 6 bases outside the gene matches. The CDR3 is CASSPRTGGSNEQFF. Written as DNA, the CDR3 is TGTGCCAGCAGTCCTCGGACAGGGGGCTCCAATGAGCAGTTCTTC.

This clonotype occurred a few times. The chain combines TRBV20-1 with TRBJ1-4; 7 bases are shared with TRBD1. Germline V gene sequence: CDR1 DFQATT, CDR2 SNEGSKA (reference sequence). The V gene end was trimmed by 2 bases and the J gene end by 8 bases; junction bases not matched to a gene: 2. The CDR3 covers 12 residues. The CDR3: CSARQGEEKLFF. DNA for the CDR3: TGCAGTGCTAGACAGGGGGAAGAAAAACTGTTTTTT.

This clonotype was seen many times. The V gene is TRBV27, the J gene TRBJ2-5; the D gene is possibly TRBD2 (6 bases). Germline values: CDR1 MNHEY, CDR2 SMNVEV (reference sequence). V dropped 0 bases and J dropped 1 base, with 9 bases sitting between them. CDR3 size: 15 residues. CDR3 coding DNA: TGTGCCAGCAGTTTATCTGGAGGGATCCAAGAGACCCAGTACTTC. The encoded protein is CASSLSGGIQETQYF.

This clonotype was found many times. The V call is TRBV27, the J call TRBJ1-1, with 7 bases lining up with TRBD1. V dropped 6 bases and J dropped 4; count of bases not matched to a gene: 5. There are 13 residues in the CDR3. Germline values: CDR1 MNHEY, CDR2 SMNVEV (reference sequence). The CDR3 DNA reads TGTGCCAGCAGATGGGACAGTTTCACTGAAGCTTTCTTT. The encoded protein is CASRWDSFTEAFF.

The V call is TRBV18, the J call TRBJ1-2; no firm D call. CDR3 length: 15 residues. V lost 2 bases and J lost 4, with 14 bases in between. Germline V gene lookup returns CDR1 KGHSH and CDR2 LQKENI. CDR3 in DNA: TGTGCCAGCTCACCATCGGAAGGGAAGGGCTATGGCTACACCTTC. Translating it yields CASSPSEGKGYGYTF.

This clonotype was seen many times. The chain uses TRBV6-2 or TRBV6-3 and TRBJ2-2; D is unclear. V was pared by 3 bases and J by 1 base, with 6 bases between. The CDR3 runs 14 residues. Germline V gives CDR1 MNHEY, CDR2 SVGEGT. This CDR3 reads CASSYVRNTGELFF. In DNA, the CDR3 is TGTGCCAGCAGTTATGTCCGGAACACCGGGGAGCTGTTTTTT.

This clonotype was picked up many times. The chain uses TRBV3-1 and TRBJ2-3; TRBD2 is a possible D gene (7 bases). Between the trimmed V and J ends, which lost 4 bases and 4 bases, there was a span of 18 bases. Germline CDR1 reads LGHDT; CDR2 reads YNNKEL (reference sequence). The CDR3 sequence is 16 residues long. The CDR3 spells CASSPLLGGLPDTQYF. Written as DNA, the CDR3 is TGTGCCAGCAGCCCCCTTTTGGGGGGGCTACCAGATACGCAGTATTTT.

This clonotype was seen ten or more times. The CDR3 region is CASSLSGNTIYF. The CDR3 coding sequence is TGTGCCAGCAGCTTGTCTGGAAACACCATATATTTT. The chain couples TRBV7-9 to TRBJ1-3; no clear D. In germline, CDR1 is SEHNR, CDR2 FQNEAQ (reference sequence). The CDR3 spans 12 residues. The V end was cut by 3 bases, the J end by 1 base, with 1 base between.

This clonotype was seen more than once but under ten times. The chain uses TRBV2 and TRBJ2-7, with D perhaps TRBD1 (6 bases). The germline V and J ends were trimmed by 6 bases and 3 bases, with 12 bases remaining between them. From germline, CDR1 is SNHLY and CDR2 FYNNEI. The CDR3 extends over 13 amino acids. The CDR3 loop reads CASSAGTFYEQYF. CDR3 sequence (DNA): TGTGCCAGCAGCGCCGGGACATTCTACGAGCAGTACTTC.